This is a list of T cell receptor beta chains from one sample in a study of blood T cell repertoires in COVID-19. Libraries were prepared by immunoSEQ multiplex PCR; TCRdb keeps only in-frame clonotypes and omits some of them. The table has 90,000 to 150,000 clones, 85% seen once. Sequenced material: peripheral blood. Receptors were obtained from a man in his sixties with acute or convalescent COVID-19. CDR3s include the opening cysteine and the closing phenylalanine or tryptophan. D genes are given only for firm matches. Rows give clone size only sometimes, using once, few, many, or a class for an expanded clone.

abundance,v_gene,j_gene,d_gene,CDR3nt,CDR3aa
-,TRBV18,TRBJ2-5,-,TGTGCCAGCTCACCACTGACAGGGAGTAGCGGAGAGACCCAGTACTTC,CASSPLTGSSGETQYF
-,TRBV11-3,TRBJ2-2,-,TGTGCCAGCAGCTTAGGAGTCACCGGGGAGCTGTTTTTT,CASSLGVTGELFF
-,TRBV29-1,TRBJ2-5,-,TGCAGCGTAAACAGGGTTGGCCAAGAGACCCAGTACTTC,CSVNRVGQETQYF
-,TRBV9,TRBJ2-7,TRBD1,TGTGCCAGCAGCGTGGACCCGGGACAGGGACCCTACGAGCAGTACTTC,CASSVDPGQGPYEQYF
-,TRBV11-2,TRBJ1-2,-,TGTGCCAGCAGGCGCGGAGGGGCGGGCTACACCTTC,CASRRGGAGYTF
-,TRBV6-5,TRBJ1-5,-,TGTGCCAGCAGTTACTCCCGAGGAGATCAGCCCCAGCATTTT,CASSYSRGDQPQHF
-,TRBV6-2/TRBV6-3,TRBJ2-5,TRBD2,TGTGCCAGCAGCTGGTATAGCGGGAGCGGTCAAGAGACCCAGTACTTC,CASSWYSGSGQETQYF
-,TRBV20-1,TRBJ2-1,-,TGCAGTGCTAGTTGGGGGGTCTCCTACAATGAGCAGTTCTTC,CSASWGVSYNEQFF
-,TRBV6-1,TRBJ2-7,-,TGTGCCAGCAGTGACTACAGTCTGTCCTTCACCTACGAGCAGTACTTC,CASSDYSLSFTYEQYF
many,TRBV27,TRBJ2-3,TRBD2,TGTGCCAGCAGCCGACTAGCGGCCTCTGATACGCAGTATTTT,CASSRLAASDTQYF
-,TRBV6-5,TRBJ1-2,TRBD1,TGTGCCAGCAGTTACTCGAACAGGGGATTCTATGGCTACACCTTC,CASSYSNRGFYGYTF
-,TRBV9,TRBJ2-3,-,TGTGCCAGCTCCCCGGGTTACACAGATACGCAGTATTTT,CASSPGYTDTQYF
-,TRBV5-1,TRBJ1-5,-,TGCGCCAGCAGCTTGGGAGGGAGCAATCAGCCCCAGCATTTT,CASSLGGSNQPQHF
-,TRBV4-3,TRBJ2-5,-,TGCGCCAGCAGCCAAGATTTAGGTCAGGGGCGTGAGACCCAGTACTTC,CASSQDLGQGRETQYF
-,TRBV7-2,TRBJ2-7,-,TGTGCCAGCAGCGCCCCGGGCAGGGGGGACGAGCAGTACTTC,CASSAPGRGDEQYF
few,TRBV27,TRBJ2-7,TRBD1,TGTGCCAGCGGCCCGGGACAGGCCTACGAGCAGTACTTC,CASGPGQAYEQYF
-,TRBV5-1,TRBJ2-7,TRBD2,TGCGCCAGCAGCTCACTAGCGGGACTGGACTACGAGCAGTACTTC,CASSSLAGLDYEQYF
once,TRBV9,TRBJ2-2,-,TGTGCCAGCAGCGCCACAGGGAACACCGGGGAGCTGTTTTTT,CASSATGNTGELFF
-,TRBV5-1,TRBJ2-2,TRBD1,TGCGCCAGCAGGGTGGACAGGTTCGCCGGGGAGCTGTTTTTT,CASRVDRFAGELFF
-,TRBV5-5,TRBJ2-7,-,TGTGCCAGCAGCTTGACTGACTCCTACGAGCAGTACTTC,CASSLTDSYEQYF
-,TRBV4-3,TRBJ1-4,-,TGCGCCAGCAGCCAAGGACAGTCCGAGGAAAAACTGTTTTTT,CASSQGQSEEKLFF
-,TRBV5-1,TRBJ2-5,-,TGCGCCAGCAGCTTAGTCGGGGAAGAGACCCAGTACTTC,CASSLVGEETQYF
-,TRBV6-6,TRBJ1-5,-,TGTGCCAGCAGTCCCGTAGGAGGCAATCAGCCCCAGCATTTT,CASSPVGGNQPQHF
-,TRBV20-1,TRBJ1-1,TRBD1,TGCAGTGCTAGTTCTCCCCAGACAGGGAGCCCCGGAGCTTTCTTT,CSASSPQTGSPGAFF
-,TRBV9,TRBJ2-7,-,TGTGCCAGCAGCGTGACAGACTCCTACGAGCAGTACTTC,CASSVTDSYEQYF
-,TRBV5-1,TRBJ1-1,-,TGCGCCAGCAGCTTTCTAGGGGACACTGAAGCTTTCTTT,CASSFLGDTEAFF
-,TRBV7-2,TRBJ2-5,TRBD2,TGTGCCAGCAGCTTAGATGGGGCTAGCGGGACCCCCCCCCAAGAGACCCAGTACTTC,CASSLDGASGTPPQETQYF
-,TRBV5-4,TRBJ2-7,-,TGTGCCAGCAGCTTTGCGGACAGCCTCTCCTACGAGCAGTACTTC,CASSFADSLSYEQYF
-,TRBV7-2,TRBJ1-3,-,TGTGCCAGCAGCTTAGACCCTCGGGACACCATATATTTT,CASSLDPRDTIYF
-,TRBV11-2,TRBJ2-5,-,TGTGCCAGCAGCCCCCAGGGGGGGACCCAGTACTTC,CASSPQGGTQYF
-,TRBV7-3,TRBJ1-1,-,TGTGCCAGCAGCTTAAACCAGGGGATCACTGAAGCTTTCTTT,CASSLNQGITEAFF
-,TRBV5-6,TRBJ2-2,TRBD2,TGTGCCAGCAGCATCGGACTAGCCGATTACACCGGGGAGCTGTTTTTT,CASSIGLADYTGELFF
-,TRBV4-2,TRBJ2-3,-,TGTGCCAGCAGCCAGGGCAGGGCTCAAGGCACAGATACGCAGTATTTT,CASSQGRAQGTDTQYF
-,TRBV5-1,TRBJ2-2,-,TGCGCCAGCAGCTTGGGGACTCTGAACACCGGGGAGCTGTTTTTT,CASSLGTLNTGELFF
once,TRBV5-4,TRBJ2-6,-,TGTGCCAGCAGCCCCCATGAGGGGGCCAACGTCCTGACTTTC,CASSPHEGANVLTF
once,TRBV28,TRBJ2-3,-,TGTGCCAGCAGATCCCCCGGGGGAGATACGCAGTATTTT,CASRSPGGDTQYF